This section outlines one TCR beta chain sequence together with its context. What it recognizes is unknown. The data stem from a study of PD-1 blockade in classical Hodgkin lymphoma. Looking at the study overall: It was nivolumab at 3 mg/kg, given intravenously every 2 weeks, that patients received.

Clones were read by immunoSEQ multiplex PCR, and TCRdb kept only the in-frame ones, dropping some. The sample consists of around 26,000 clones, roughly 80% of them appearing once. General study results and limits: Excluded were patients who started nivolumab under 1 year after ASCT, a group that had lower diversity. Reports indicated that newly diagnosed patients had lower baseline TCR diversity than healthy donors did.

Time point in this sample: cycle 4 day 1 (C4D1), after less than 7 weeks of nivolumab. All patients experienced relapse after autologous stem cell transplantation, and brentuximab vedotin exposure was variable. With magnetic negative selection, CD4+ T cells were purified from PBMCs that had been thawed. This receptor was identified in a human donor with classical Hodgkin lymphoma. The material sequenced was CD4+ T cells from blood, taken before the fourth cycle of nivolumab.

The CDR3 coding sequence is TGTGCCAGCAGCTTAGGCGGTGGGAACACTGAAGCTTTCTTT. It translates to CASSLGGGNTEAFF. The rearrangement uses TRBV13 and TRBJ1-1; D call uncertain. Germline V gene sequence: CDR1 PRHDT, CDR2 FYEKMQ (reference sequence). This CDR3 spans 14 amino acids. V was clipped by 0 bases and J by 1 base, with 6 bases between them.